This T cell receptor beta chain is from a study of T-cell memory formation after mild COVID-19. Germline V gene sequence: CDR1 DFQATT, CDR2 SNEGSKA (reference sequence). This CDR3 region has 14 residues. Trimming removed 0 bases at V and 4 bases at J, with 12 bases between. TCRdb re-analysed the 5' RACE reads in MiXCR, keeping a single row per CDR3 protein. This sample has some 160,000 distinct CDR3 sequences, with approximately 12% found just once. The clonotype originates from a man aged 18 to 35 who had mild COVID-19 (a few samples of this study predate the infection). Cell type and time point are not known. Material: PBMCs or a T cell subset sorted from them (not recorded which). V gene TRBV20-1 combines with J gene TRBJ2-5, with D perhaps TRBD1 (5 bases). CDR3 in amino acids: CSARDPRRAETQYF. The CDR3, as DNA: TGCAGTGCTAGAGATCCCCGCAGGGCAGAGACCCAGTACTTC.